This is a list of T cell receptor beta chains from one sample in a study of TIL therapy for anti-PD-1-resistant metastatic lung cancer. This table comes from immunoSEQ multiplex PCR, and its TCRdb copy is limited to in-frame clones, with some not included. The table records 20,000 to 30,000 clones, about 60% of them present only once. Sequenced here: tumor tissue, sampled at baseline. These receptors were taken from a woman aged 25-80 years with non-small cell lung cancer. Both conserved end residues are part of each CDR3. A D gene is named only where the DNA matches it firmly. Not all rows give a size; the values are once, few, many and, for expanded clones, a class.

clone size	V gene	D gene	J gene	CDR3 DNA	CDR3 protein
-	TRBV2	-	TRBJ1-1	TGTGCCAGCAGTGAAAATCCGCCCCGGGCTCCGAACACTGAAGCTTTCTTT	CASSENPPRAPNTEAFF
-	TRBV11-2	TRBD1	TRBJ2-7	TGTGCCAGCAGCTTAGTTGGAACAGGGGGCGCCCCGGACGAGCAGTACTTC	CASSLVGTGGAPDEQYF
few	TRBV19	TRBD1	TRBJ1-2	TGTGCCAGTACCCCTGACAGGGCAAGAGACTATGGCTACACCTTC	CASTPDRARDYGYTF
-	TRBV5-1	TRBD1	TRBJ1-1	TGCGCCAGCAGGAGGACAGGGGAGCGGGGGACTGAAGCTTTCTTT	CASRRTGERGTEAFF
-	TRBV29-1	-	TRBJ2-7	TGCAGCGTTGAAGAGGGGACACCTTCCTCCTACGAGCAGTACTTC	CSVEEGTPSSYEQYF
-	TRBV7-6	-	TRBJ2-7	TGTGCCAGCAGCTTGGGAGAAGCGCGAGTCTACGAGCAGTACTTC	CASSLGEARVYEQYF
-	TRBV30	-	TRBJ1-2	TGTGCCTGGAGCCGGGCCCGCTATGGCTACACCTTC	CAWSRARYGYTF
few	TRBV5-5	-	TRBJ2-7	TGTGCCAGCAGCTGGGGGGCCGCCTACGAGCAGTACTTC	CASSWGAAYEQYF
-	TRBV2	-	TRBJ1-2	TGTGCCAGCCGGGACTCTAAGGACTATGGCTACACCTTC	CASRDSKDYGYTF
-	TRBV12-5	-	TRBJ1-3	TGTGCTAGTGGTTTGGTACAAGGCTATGGAAACACCATATATTTT	CASGLVQGYGNTIYF
-	TRBV9	TRBD2	TRBJ2-1	TGTGCCAGCAGCTCTCTAGCGGTGGATGGGGAGCAGTTCTTC	CASSSLAVDGEQFF
few	TRBV5-1	-	TRBJ2-6	TGCGCCAGCAGCTTGTATGCTAGCTCTGGGGCCAACGTCCTGACTTTC	CASSLYASSGANVLTF
few	TRBV6-6	-	TRBJ2-1	TGTGCCAGCAGGAACAGTGGGAGCTCCTACAATGAGCAGTTCTTC	CASRNSGSSYNEQFF
few	TRBV5-4	-	TRBJ1-1	TGTGCCAGCAGCCCTGGAAGGGCTACTGAAGCTTTCTTT	CASSPGRATEAFF
-	TRBV25-1	-	TRBJ1-3	TGTGCCAGCAGTGAAGGGGCCGTAAACTCTGGAAACACCATATATTTT	CASSEGAVNSGNTIYF
-	TRBV10-3	-	TRBJ1-4	TGTGCCATCAGTGGGGGGGCGGCTAATGAAAAACTGTTTTTT	CAISGGAANEKLFF
-	TRBV7-9	-	TRBJ2-6	TGTGCCAGCGTGACTGCCGCAAGTGGCAACGTCCTGACTTTC	CASVTAASGNVLTF
-	TRBV7-2	-	TRBJ1-5	TGTGCCAGCAGCTTAGCGCAGGCCAATCAGCCCCAGCATTTT	CASSLAQANQPQHF
-	TRBV4-1	-	TRBJ1-3	TGCGCCAGCAGCCGCAACTTGGACGGCGGAAACACCATATATTTT	CASSRNLDGGNTIYF
-	TRBV7-6	-	TRBJ2-7	TGTGCCAGCAGCTTAGGGAGGGACCACGAGCAGTACTTC	CASSLGRDHEQYF
-	TRBV7-6	TRBD1	TRBJ1-5	TGTGCCAGCAGCTCTACTCCGGGACAGGGTGGTTCGCAGCCCCAGCATTTT	CASSSTPGQGGSQPQHF
-	TRBV7-6	-	TRBJ1-1	TGTGCCAGCAGCTTAGCCGACAGCCTCTTGACTGAAGCTTTCTTT	CASSLADSLLTEAFF
-	TRBV29-1	TRBD2	TRBJ2-5	TGCAGCGTTGAAGGGCTAGCGGGAGAGGTTTGGGAGACCCAGTACTTC	CSVEGLAGEVWETQYF